These T cell receptor beta chains were read from a single sample in a study of control samples from healthy donors and cancer patients. Sequencing used immunoSEQ multiplex PCR; TCRdb keeps in-frame clones, though not all of them. The profile shows 120,000 to 150,000 clones, about nine tenths of them singletons. Sequencing used blood. The receptor set was obtained from a man aged 25-45 years in good health. CDR3s include the opening cysteine and the closing phenylalanine or tryptophan. A D gene is named only where the DNA matches it firmly. Rows give clone size only sometimes, using once, few, many, or a class for an expanded clone.

j_gene,d_gene,abundance,v_gene,CDR3nt,CDR3aa
TRBJ2-7,NA,NA,TRBV12-5,TGTGCTAGTGTTCGAAGCGGGCCCGAGCAGTACTTC,CASVRSGPEQYF
TRBJ1-2,TRBD1,NA,TRBV28,TGTGCCAGCAGACCGAGGACAGGGGGTCAATCAAACTATGGCTACACCTTC,CASRPRTGGQSNYGYTF
TRBJ1-6,NA,NA,TRBV6-1,TGTGCCAGCAGTGATAAAGAGAGCTCCTATAATTCACCCCTCCACTTT,CASSDKESSYNSPLHF
TRBJ2-2,TRBD1,once,TRBV14,TGTGCCAGCAGCCACAGAACGATGGGACAGGGTGGCACCGGGGAGCTGTTTTTT,CASSHRTMGQGGTGELFF
TRBJ2-3,TRBD2,NA,TRBV11-3,TGTGCCAGCAGCTCCGGACTAGCGGGGGGGCTGGCAGATACGCAGTATTTT,CASSSGLAGGLADTQYF
TRBJ2-1,NA,NA,TRBV24-1,TGTGCCACCAGTGAGGAGGGACCCGCTTCTAAGCAGTTCTTC,CATSEEGPASKQFF
TRBJ1-2,NA,NA,TRBV5-6,TGTGCCAGCAGCTTGGAGGACACATCTTATGGCTACACCTTC,CASSLEDTSYGYTF
TRBJ2-1,TRBD2,NA,TRBV5-1,TGCGCCAGCAGCAGCGACGAGGGAGGGTACAATGAGCAGTTCTTC,CASSSDEGGYNEQFF
TRBJ2-3,TRBD2,NA,TRBV5-4,TGTGCCAGCAGCTTGCAAACTAGCGGGGGGGCCTTTGATACGCAGTATTTT,CASSLQTSGGAFDTQYF
TRBJ2-3,NA,few,TRBV4-1,TGCGCCAGCAGCCAAGAGGGGGTTGAGTATTTT,CASSQEGVEYF
TRBJ2-1,TRBD2,NA,TRBV28,TGTGCCAGCAGTTCGCCGGGACTAGCTCTCAATGAGCAGTTCTTC,CASSSPGLALNEQFF
TRBJ2-3,NA,NA,TRBV5-4,TGTGCCAGCAGCTTACCCCGGAGCTCTAGCACAGATACGCAGTATTTT,CASSLPRSSSTDTQYF
TRBJ2-3,TRBD1,NA,TRBV28,TGTGCCAGCAGGGATTCTCGGACAGGGGGCACAGATACGCAGTATTTT,CASRDSRTGGTDTQYF
TRBJ2-3,NA,NA,TRBV6-4,TGTGCCAGCAGTGAGCGCTGGGGCACAGATACGCAGTATTTT,CASSERWGTDTQYF
TRBJ1-2,NA,NA,TRBV13,TGTGCCAGCAGCTTATTGGGGGGCCCGGCGTATGGCTACACCTTC,CASSLLGGPAYGYTF
TRBJ1-5,TRBD1,NA,TRBV28,TGTGCCAGCAGCCTCGGGCCGGGACAGGGCGGCAATCAGCCCCAGCATTTT,CASSLGPGQGGNQPQHF
TRBJ1-1,NA,NA,TRBV28,TGTGCCATCACAGAAGCCGCCATTCGGGGCACTGAAGCTTTCTTT,CAITEAAIRGTEAFF
TRBJ2-1,TRBD2,NA,TRBV24-1,TGTGCCACCAGTGATTCCGGGACTAGTTACAATGAGCAGTTCTTC,CATSDSGTSYNEQFF
TRBJ2-3,NA,NA,TRBV25-1,TGTGCCAGCAGTGGGACCGGGGCTACAGATACGCAGTATTTT,CASSGTGATDTQYF
TRBJ2-7,TRBD1,NA,TRBV5-1,TGCGCCAGCAGCCTGGTCCGGGACAGGAGATACGAGCAGTACTTC,CASSLVRDRRYEQYF
TRBJ1-1,NA,NA,TRBV5-1,TGCGCCAGCAGCTTGGATCGGGTAACTGAAGCTTTCTTT,CASSLDRVTEAFF
TRBJ1-6,NA,NA,TRBV19,TGTGCCAGTAGTACCTCCCCGGTGAGGGGATGGTCACCCCTCCACTTT,CASSTSPVRGWSPLHF
TRBJ2-7,TRBD2,NA,TRBV20-1,TGCAGTGCTAGTGAAAGGGCGTGGCGGGGGGGCACCTACGAGCAGTACTTC,CSASERAWRGGTYEQYF